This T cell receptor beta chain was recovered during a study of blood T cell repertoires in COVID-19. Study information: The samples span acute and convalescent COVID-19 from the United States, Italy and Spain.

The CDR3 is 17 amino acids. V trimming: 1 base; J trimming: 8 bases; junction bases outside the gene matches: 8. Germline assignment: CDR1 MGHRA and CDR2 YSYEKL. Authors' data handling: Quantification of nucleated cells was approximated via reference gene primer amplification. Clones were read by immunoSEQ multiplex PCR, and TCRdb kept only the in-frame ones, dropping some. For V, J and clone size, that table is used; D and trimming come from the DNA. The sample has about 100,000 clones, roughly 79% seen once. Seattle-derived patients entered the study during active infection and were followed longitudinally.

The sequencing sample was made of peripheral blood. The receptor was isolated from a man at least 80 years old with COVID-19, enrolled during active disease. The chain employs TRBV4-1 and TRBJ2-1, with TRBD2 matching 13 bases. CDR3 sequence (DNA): TGCGCCAGCAGCCAAGCTTCAGGACTAGCGGGAGAGTATGAGCAGTTCTTC. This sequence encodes CASSQASGLAGEYEQFF.